This TCR beta chain was documented in a study of blood T cell repertoires in COVID-19. Study background: Acute-phase and convalescent COVID-19 samples originated in the United States, Italy and Spain.

The trim removed 2 bases at V and 2 bases at J, leaving 11 bases unmatched. From germline, CDR1 is GTSNPN and CDR2 SVGIG (reference sequence). This CDR3 contains 16 residues. Clones were read by immunoSEQ multiplex PCR, and TCRdb kept only the in-frame ones, dropping some. The data hold 250,000 or so clones, with about 90% observed a single time. Grouping used clinical history reported by participants in a survey and questionnaire. The chain has TRBV30 and TRBJ2-7; 8 bases map to TRBD1. This clonotype was sampled from a human donor in a cohort exposed to, infected with or recovered from COVID-19 (not recorded which). The donor label of this sample is uncertain. Material: PBMCs or T cells enriched from blood (not recorded which). The CDR3 coding sequence is TGTGCCTGGAGTCTACCCTTGACAGGGGTGACCTACGAGCAGTACTTC. Its protein product is CAWSLPLTGVTYEQYF. The variable domain in full, with the rest retrieved from reference TRBV30 and TRBJ2-7, is SQTIHQWPATLVQPVGSPLSLECTVEGTSNPNLYWYRQAAGRGLQLLFYSVGIGQISSEVPQNLSASRPQDRQFILSSKKLLLSDSGFYLCAWSLPLTGVTYEQYFGPGTRLTVT.